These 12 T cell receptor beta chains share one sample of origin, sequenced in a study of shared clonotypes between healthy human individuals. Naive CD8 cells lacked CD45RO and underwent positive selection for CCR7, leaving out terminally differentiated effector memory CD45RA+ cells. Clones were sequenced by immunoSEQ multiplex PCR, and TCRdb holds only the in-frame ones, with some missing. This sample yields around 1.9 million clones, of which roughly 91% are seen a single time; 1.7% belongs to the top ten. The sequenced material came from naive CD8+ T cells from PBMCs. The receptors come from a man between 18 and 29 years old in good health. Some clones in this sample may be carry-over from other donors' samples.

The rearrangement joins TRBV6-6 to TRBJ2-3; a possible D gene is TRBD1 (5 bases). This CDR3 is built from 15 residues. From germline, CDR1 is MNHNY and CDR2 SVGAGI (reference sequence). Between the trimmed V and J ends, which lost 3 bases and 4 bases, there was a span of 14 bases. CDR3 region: CASSYSGKGSDTQYF. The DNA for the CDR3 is TGTGCCAGCAGTTATTCAGGGAAAGGATCAGATACGCAGTATTTT.

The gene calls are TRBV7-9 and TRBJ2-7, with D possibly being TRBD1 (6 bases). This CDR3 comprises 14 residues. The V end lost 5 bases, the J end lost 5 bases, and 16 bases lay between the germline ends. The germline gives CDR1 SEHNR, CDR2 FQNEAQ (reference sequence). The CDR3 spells CASSSPHGGDEQYF. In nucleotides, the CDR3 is TGTGCCAGCAGCAGCCCGCATGGGGGCGACGAGCAGTACTTC. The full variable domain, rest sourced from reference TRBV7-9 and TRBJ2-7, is DTGVSQNPRHKITKRGQNVTFRCDPISEHNRLYWYRQTLGQGPEFLTYFQNEAQLEKSRLLSDRFSAERPKGSFSTLEIQRTEQGDSAMYLCASSSPHGGDEQYFGPGTRLTVT.

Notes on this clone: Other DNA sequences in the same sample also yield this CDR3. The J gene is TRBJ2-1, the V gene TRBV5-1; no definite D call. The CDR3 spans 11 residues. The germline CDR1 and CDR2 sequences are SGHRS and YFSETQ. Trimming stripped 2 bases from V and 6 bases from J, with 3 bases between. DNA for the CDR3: TGCGCCAGCAGCTTTAGCAATGAGCAGTTCTTC. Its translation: CASSFSNEQFF. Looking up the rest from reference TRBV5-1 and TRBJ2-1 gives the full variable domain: KAGVTQTPRYLIKTRGQQVTLSCSPISGHRSVSWYQQTPGQGLQFLFEYFSETQRNKGNFPGRFSGRQFSNSRSEMNVSTLELGDSALYLCASSFSNEQFFGPGTRLTVL.

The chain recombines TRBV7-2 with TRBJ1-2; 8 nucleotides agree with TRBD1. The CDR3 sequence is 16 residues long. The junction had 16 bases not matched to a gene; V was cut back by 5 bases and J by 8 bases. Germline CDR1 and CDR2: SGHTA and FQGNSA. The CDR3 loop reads CASSDRTGRPSGGYTF. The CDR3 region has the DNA TGTGCCAGCAGCGATCGGACAGGGCGACCTAGCGGGGGCTACACCTTC.

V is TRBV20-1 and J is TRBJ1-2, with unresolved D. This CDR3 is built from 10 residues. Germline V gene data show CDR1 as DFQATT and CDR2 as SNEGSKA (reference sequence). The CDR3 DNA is TGCGGAACGTTCCTCCATGGCTACACCTTC. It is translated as CGTFLHGYTF.

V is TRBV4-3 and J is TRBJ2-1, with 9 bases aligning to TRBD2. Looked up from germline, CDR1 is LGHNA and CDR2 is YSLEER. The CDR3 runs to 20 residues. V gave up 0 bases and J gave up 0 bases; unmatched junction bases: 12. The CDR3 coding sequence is TGCGCCAGCAGCCAAGATCCCTTGTTTGCGGGAGGGCCCTCCTACAATGAGCAGTTCTTC. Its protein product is CASSQDPLFAGGPSYNEQFF.

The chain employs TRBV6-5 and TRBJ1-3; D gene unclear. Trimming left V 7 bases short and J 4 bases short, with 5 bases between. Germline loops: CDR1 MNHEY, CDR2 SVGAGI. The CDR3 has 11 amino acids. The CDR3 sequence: CASMMGNTIYF. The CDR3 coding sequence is TGTGCCAGCATGATGGGAAACACCATATATTTT.

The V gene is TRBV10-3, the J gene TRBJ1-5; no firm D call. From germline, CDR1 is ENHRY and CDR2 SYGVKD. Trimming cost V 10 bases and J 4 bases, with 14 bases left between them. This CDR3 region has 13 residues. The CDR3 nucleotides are TGTGCCACCGCCGAGGGTGGAAATCAGCCCCAGCATTTT. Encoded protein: CATAEGGNQPQHF.

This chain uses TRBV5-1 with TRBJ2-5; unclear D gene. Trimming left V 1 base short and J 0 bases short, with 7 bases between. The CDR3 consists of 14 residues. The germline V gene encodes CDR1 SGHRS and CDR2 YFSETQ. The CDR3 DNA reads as TGCGCCAGCAGCTTGTGGGATCACCAAGAGACCCAGTACTTC. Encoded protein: CASSLWDHQETQYF.

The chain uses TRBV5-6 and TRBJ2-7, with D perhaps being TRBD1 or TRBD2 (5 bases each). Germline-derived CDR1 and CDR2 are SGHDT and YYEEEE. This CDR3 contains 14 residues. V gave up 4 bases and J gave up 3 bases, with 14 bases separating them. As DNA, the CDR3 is TGTGCCAGCAGCCTGGGACCGAGGCTCTACGAGCAGTACTTC. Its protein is CASSLGPRLYEQYF.

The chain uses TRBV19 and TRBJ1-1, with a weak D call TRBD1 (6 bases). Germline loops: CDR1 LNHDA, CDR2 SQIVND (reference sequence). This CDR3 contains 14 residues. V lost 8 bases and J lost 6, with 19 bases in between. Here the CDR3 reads CASSRGDRQSEAFF. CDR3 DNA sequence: TGTGCCAGTTCACGCGGCGACAGGCAATCTGAAGCTTTCTTT.

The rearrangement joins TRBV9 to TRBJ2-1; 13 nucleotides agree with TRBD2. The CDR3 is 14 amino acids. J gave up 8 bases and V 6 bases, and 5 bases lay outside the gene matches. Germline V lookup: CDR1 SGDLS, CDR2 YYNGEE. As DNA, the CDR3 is TGTGCCAGCACTACTAGCGGGAGGGCCGATGAGCAGTTCTTC. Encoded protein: CASTTSGRADEQFF.